The clone carrying this T cell receptor beta chain was seen at least ten times. The antigen remains unidentified. From roughly 390 ng of RNA, a library with molecular barcoded alpha/delta and beta/gamma adaptors was made. TCRdb fed the reads into MiXCR, producing one record per CDR3 protein. The profile shows fewer than 25,000 distinct CDR3 sequences, 20% to 25% of them singletons. The sample comes from a study of read filtering for tumor transcriptome and immune sequencing. Study-wide context: Revised staging placed about 8 patients in R-ISS I, some 17 in II, about 7 in III. Transcriptome libraries were built from DNase-treated RNA. Whole-study findings and limits: In IR-seq, single-read clonotypes were roughly 80% of clonotypes but around 3.2% of reads.

Germline CDR1 is SNHLY and CDR2 is FYNNEI. The CDR3 is 16 residues long. With 2 bases clipped from V and 4 bases from J, the junction kept 5 bases outside the gene matches. The genes are TRBV2 and TRBJ2-5; 12 bases align to TRBD2. Sequenced: a population of CD138-negative cells sorted from bone marrow. The receptor's source is a donor aged 40 or older with multiple myeloma. CDR3 DNA sequence: TGTGCCAGCAGTGAACTAGCGGGGGGGCCGCTAGAGACCCAGTACTTC. It codes for CASSELAGGPLETQYF.